The clone carrying this TCR beta chain appeared a single time. The sample comes from a study of blood T cell repertoires in COVID-19. Germline V lookup: CDR1 SEHNR, CDR2 FQNEAQ (reference sequence). Trimming at V came to 5 bases and at J to 7 bases, leaving 6 bases not matched to a gene. There are 14 residues in the CDR3. Method: immunoSEQ multiplex PCR; TCRdb's copy keeps in-frame clones and lacks some. The data show fewer than 350,000 clones, with around 85% seen just once and 6% to 7% held by the top ten. The chain carries TRBV7-9 and TRBJ1-4, with TRBD1 identical over 8 bases. The specimen sequenced was PBMCs or T cells enriched from blood (not recorded which). The TCR originated in a woman in her forties who had recovered from COVID-19. Written as DNA, the CDR3 is TGTGCCAGCAGCCCCACAGGGGGTGGTGAAAAACTGTTTTTT. Its protein is CASSPTGGGEKLFF.